These 24 T cell receptor beta chains share one sample of origin, sequenced in a study of blood T cell repertoires in COVID-19. The method was immunoSEQ multiplex PCR; TCRdb's version includes in-frame clones alone and lacks a portion of them. The table shows roughly 200,000 clones, with about 85% occurring only once. Source material: peripheral blood. The origin of the receptors is a woman aged 40 to 50 with COVID-19, enrolled during active disease.

This clone was seen repeatedly, ten times or more. The chain has TRBV7-9 and TRBJ2-7, with D perhaps matching TRBD2 (5 bases). The CDR3 spans 13 residues. Trimming left V 1 base short and J 12 bases short, with 16 bases between. Germline CDR1 and CDR2: SEHNR and FQNEAQ (reference sequence). The CDR3 spells CASSLGEQVRWYF. The CDR3 coding sequence is TGTGCCAGCAGCTTAGGGGAGCAGGTCCGGTGGTACTTC.

This clone is categorized as medium-sized. The chain has TRBV6-1 and TRBJ2-7; D gene unclear. The CDR3 loop spans 15 amino acids. Trimming shortened V by 2 bases and J by 3 bases, and 14 bases separated the two germline ends. Germline-derived CDR1 and CDR2 are MNHNS and SASEGT. The CDR3 loop reads CASSESVEASYEQYF. The CDR3 nucleotides read TGTGCCAGCAGTGAATCGGTCGAGGCGAGCTACGAGCAGTACTTC.

This clone was seen a few times. The chain is built from TRBV9 and TRBJ2-5, with TRBD2 identical over 10 bases. Germline-derived CDR1 and CDR2 are SGDLS and YYNGEE. This CDR3 is 15 amino acids long. V shed 2 bases and J 4 bases; nucleotides not matched to a gene: 5. Here the CDR3 reads CASSVNSGGLETQYF. CDR3 DNA: TGTGCCAGCAGCGTGAATAGCGGGGGGTTAGAGACCCAGTACTTC. Combining the CDR3 with reference TRBV9 and TRBJ2-5 gives the whole variable domain DSGVTQTPKHLITATGQRVTLRCSPRSGDLSVYWYQQSLDQGLQFLIQYYNGEERAKGNILERFSAQQFPDLHSELNLSSLELGDSALYFCASSVNSGGLETQYFGPGTRLLVL.

This sequence joins TRBV3-1 (or the pseudogene TRBV3-2) and TRBJ1-4; D unclear. The V end was cut by 3 bases, the J end by 0 bases, with 11 bases between. The CDR3 extends over 16 amino acids. The germline V gene encodes CDR1 LGHDT and CDR2 YNNKEL (reference sequence). The CDR3 loop reads CASSHSYSATNEKLFF. The CDR3 DNA is TGTGCCAGCAGCCATAGTTATAGTGCAACTAATGAAAAACTGTTTTTT.

This chain links TRBV9 with TRBJ1-3; 10 nucleotides line up with TRBD1. CDR3 length: 20 amino acids. V trimming: 4 bases; J trimming: 4 bases; junction bases outside the gene matches: 20. Germline CDR1 reads SGDLS; CDR2 reads YYNGEE. The CDR3 bases are TGTGCCAGCAGCCCTCGGGCCTCCGGGACAGGGGTCCTTTCGGGAAACACCATATATTTT. As protein: CASSPRASGTGVLSGNTIYF.

The chain combines TRBV3-1 (or the pseudogene TRBV3-2) with TRBJ2-4; 12 bases agree with TRBD1. Germline CDR1 LGHDT, CDR2 YNNKEL (reference sequence). V shed 5 bases and J 2 bases; nucleotides not matched to a gene: 4. The CDR3 contains 16 residues. This CDR3 reads CASSGTGGWSKNIQYF. DNA for the CDR3: TGTGCCAGCAGCGGGACAGGGGGCTGGTCCAAAAACATTCAGTACTTC.

This clone was detected a few times. The genes are TRBV7-3 and TRBJ2-1, with 13 bases aligning to TRBD2. Germline V gene sequence: CDR1 SGHTA, CDR2 FQGTGA. The CDR3 loop spans 16 amino acids. V was clipped by 5 bases and J by 8 bases; unmatched bases: 9. The CDR3 sequence is CASSPQGLAGADEQFF. CDR3 coding DNA: TGTGCCAGCAGCCCTCAAGGACTAGCGGGGGCCGATGAGCAGTTCTTC.

The CDR3 DNA reads TGCGCCAGCAGCTTGAGGCTAGCGGGGGGCCGTAACACCGGGGAGCTGTTTTTT. Translated, it gives CASSLRLAGGRNTGELFF. This chain joins TRBV5-1 and TRBJ2-2; 11 nucleotides match TRBD2. V lost 1 base, J lost 2 bases, and 7 bases stayed unmatched. The V gene's germline CDR1 is SGHRS and CDR2 YFSETQ. The CDR3 spans 18 residues.

This clone has more than one count but fewer than ten. The chain links TRBV2 to TRBJ1-5; D is unclear. Between the trimmed V and J ends, which lost 6 bases and 4 bases, there was a span of 10 bases. CDR3 length equals 13 residues. CDR1 and CDR2 from the germline V gene are SNHLY and FYNNEI. The CDR3 bases are TGTGCCAGCAGCACGGAGGGAAATCAGCCCCAGCATTTT. Its translation: CASSTEGNQPQHF.

The chain combines TRBV5-1 with TRBJ2-3, with 7 bases aligning to TRBD1. After removal of 4 bases from V and 5 bases from J, the junction contained 4 bases not matched to a gene. The CDR3 runs to 13 residues. Germline loops: CDR1 SGHRS, CDR2 YFSETQ. The CDR3 here is CASSPTGEDTQYF. The CDR3 bases are TGCGCCAGCAGCCCTACAGGGGAAGATACGCAGTATTTT.

The chain couples TRBV6-5 to TRBJ1-2; no definite D call. V gave up 5 bases and J gave up 2 bases, with 15 bases separating them. Germline CDR1 is MNHEY and CDR2 is SVGAGI. The CDR3 loop spans 15 amino acids. The CDR3 sequence is CASSPTLTSNYGYTF. The CDR3 DNA reads TGTGCCAGCAGTCCGACATTGACAAGCAACTATGGCTACACCTTC.

The gene calls are TRBV5-4 and TRBJ1-3; D gene ambiguous. From germline, CDR1 is SGHNT and CDR2 YYREEE (reference sequence). CDR3 length: 14 amino acids. V lost 4 bases, J lost 2 bases, and 10 bases lay in between. In nucleotides, the CDR3 is TGTGCCAGCAGCCCGTCGGGTCCTGGAAACACCATATATTTT. This sequence encodes CASSPSGPGNTIYF.

Only a few counts were recorded for this clone. The chain links TRBV7-3 to TRBJ1-1; tentatively, D is TRBD1 (5 bases). The germline V gene has CDR1 SGHTA and CDR2 FQGTGA. The CDR3 loop spans 14 amino acids. Trimming took 5 bases from V and 4 from J, leaving 14 bases between them. CDR3 sequence: CASSRTSGGTEAFF. The CDR3 DNA reads TGTGCCAGCAGCCGGACCTCCGGGGGCACTGAAGCTTTCTTT.

The chain is built from TRBV6-5 and TRBJ2-1; 9 positions match TRBD2. This CDR3 has 15 amino acids. V shed 4 bases, J shed 2 bases, and the junction held 3 bases outside the gene matches. CDR1 and CDR2 from the germline V gene are MNHEY and SVGAGI. In DNA form, the CDR3 reads TGTGCCAGCAGTTTTAGCGGGGGACCCTACAATGAGCAGTTCTTC. Translated: CASSFSGGPYNEQFF.

The chain links TRBV6-5 to TRBJ2-2, with 9 bases that match TRBD2. Looked up from germline, CDR1 is MNHEY and CDR2 is SVGAGI. J gave up 5 bases and V 7 bases, and 5 bases lay outside the gene matches. CDR3 size: 14 residues. In DNA, the CDR3 is TGTGCCAGCACCGGTAGCGGGAGTACCGGGGAGCTGTTTTTT. It codes for CASTGSGSTGELFF.

The chain joins TRBV21-1 to TRBJ2-2; the DNA was not compared with TRBD1, the D call given in the table. TRBV21-1 is reported as a pseudogene. This CDR3 comprises 14 residues. CDR3 residues: CASSKCRGNGELFF. The CDR3 DNA sequence: TGTGCCAGCAGCAAATGCAGGGGTAACGGGGAGCTGTTTTTT.

V is TRBV7-3 and J is TRBJ2-3; 8 nucleotides line up with TRBD2. Germline values: CDR1 SGHTA, CDR2 FQGTGA. Trimming at V came to 4 bases and at J to 6 bases, leaving 6 bases not matched to a gene. The CDR3 spans 14 residues. The CDR3 nucleotides are TGTGCCAGCAGCTGGACGGGGGGGCCGGATACGCAGTATTTT. It encodes CASSWTGGPDTQYF.

The chain links TRBV5-1 to TRBJ2-7; the match to TRBD1 covers 7 bases. J gave up 6 bases and V 3 bases, and 9 bases lay outside the gene matches. This CDR3 region has 14 residues. Germline values: CDR1 SGHRS, CDR2 YFSETQ. The CDR3 loop reads CASSSLPDRSEQYF. As DNA, the CDR3 is TGCGCCAGCAGCTCTCTTCCGGACAGGTCCGAGCAGTACTTC.

This clone is a singleton in its sample. The J gene is TRBJ2-2, the V gene TRBV4-1, with TRBD2 identical over 7 bases. This CDR3 has 14 amino acids. Germline-derived CDR1 and CDR2 are MGHRA and YSYEKL. The junction had 4 bases not matched to a gene; V was cut back by 6 bases and J by 3 bases. In DNA, the CDR3 is TGCGCCAGCAGTTGGGGGGGGTACACCGGGGAGCTGTTTTTT. Protein sequence: CASSWGGYTGELFF.

This clone was detected only a few times. CDR3 residues: CASGWGGRSGNTIYF. CDR3 in DNA: TGTGCCAGCGGCTGGGGGGGTCGCTCTGGAAACACCATATATTTT. V is TRBV9 and J is TRBJ1-3; perhaps TRBD1 as D (5 bases). This CDR3 spans 15 amino acids. The V end lost 7 bases, the J end lost 0 bases, and 14 bases lay between the germline ends. The germline gives CDR1 SGDLS, CDR2 YYNGEE.

V gene TRBV15 combines with J gene TRBJ1-2; D remains unclear. The CDR3 has 15 residues. V shed 0 bases and J shed 1 base, with 9 bases lying between them. Germline CDR1 LNHNV, CDR2 YYDKDF (reference sequence). CDR3 loop: CATSRDMNNNYGYTF. The CDR3 DNA follows: TGTGCCACCAGCAGAGATATGAACAATAACTATGGCTACACCTTC.

This sequence joins TRBV30 and TRBJ1-2, with D unresolved. The CDR3 has 12 residues. Between the trimmed V and J ends, which lost 2 bases and 8 bases, there was a span of 12 bases. Germline assignment: CDR1 GTSNPN and CDR2 SVGIG (reference sequence). The CDR3 DNA is TGTGCCTGGAGTCTGGTCCACTCGGGCTACACCTTC. This gives the protein CAWSLVHSGYTF.

This chain uses TRBV2 with TRBJ2-7; TRBD1 is a possible D gene (5 bases). V was trimmed by 6 bases and J by 7 bases, leaving 13 bases between them. This CDR3 comprises 12 residues. Germline assignment: CDR1 SNHLY and CDR2 FYNNEI. CDR3 sequence reads: CASSQGPLEQYF. The DNA for the CDR3 is TGTGCCAGCAGCCAGGGTCCGTTGGAGCAGTACTTC.

As to this clone: This specimen includes other DNA sequences encoding the same CDR3. The chain recombines TRBV5-1 with TRBJ1-1; 8 bases fit TRBD1. The V gene end was trimmed by 0 bases and the J gene end by 4 bases; junction bases not matched to a gene: 2. CDR1 and CDR2 from the germline V gene are SGHRS and YFSETQ. This CDR3 has 14 amino acids. The CDR3 DNA reads TGCGCCAGCAGCTTGGGACAGGGGAGCACTGAAGCTTTCTTT. Translating it yields CASSLGQGSTEAFF.